This section outlines one T cell receptor (beta chain) sequence together with its context. Germline CDR1 is MNHEY and CDR2 is SMNVEV (reference sequence). The CDR3 has 15 amino acids. Trimming cost V 2 bases and J 5 bases; bases outside gene matches: 6. The repertoire was sequenced with immunoSEQ multiplex PCR; TCRdb's copy has only in-frame clones and lacks some. The sample has over 200,000 clones, under 85% seen once. This specimen comes from a study of blood T cell repertoires in COVID-19. Background on the study: Acute-phase and convalescent COVID-19 samples originated in the United States, Italy and Spain.

The sequence was collected from a man in his sixties who had recovered from COVID-19. The sample comprised PBMCs or T cells enriched from blood (not recorded which). The V and J genes are TRBV27 and TRBJ2-3; TRBD1 aligns across 8 bases. CDR3 nucleotide sequence: TGTGCCAGCAGTTTAATCAGGGGGCTAAAAGATACGCAGTATTTT. This gives the protein CASSLIRGLKDTQYF.